The entry below describes one T cell receptor (beta chain). These data belong to a study of cytomegalovirus exposure and HLA in healthy donors. Study details: An earlier analysis identified 110 million or so unique TCR beta sequences in some 170 million T cells. There were 350 to 400 genotyped donors. Of these, 81% fell in the genetic ancestry cluster associated with self-reported Caucasian donors.

In the PCR, 60 Vbeta and 13 Jbeta primers were used. Clones were sequenced by immunoSEQ multiplex PCR, and TCRdb holds only the in-frame ones, with some missing. The sample has 140,000 or so clones; around 65% are singletons. Germline values: CDR1 SGHNT, CDR2 YYREEE (reference sequence). V was pared by 0 bases and J by 5 bases, with 15 bases between. The CDR3 length is 15 residues. The TCR sequence derives from a woman in her fifties or sixties in good health and CMV-seronegative. The chain links TRBV5-4 to TRBJ2-7; a possible D gene is TRBD2 (5 bases). Sequenced input: PBMCs. The DNA for the CDR3 is TGTGCCAGCAGCTTGGCCGGGGTTGGCAGAAACGAGCAGTACTTC. Translated: CASSLAGVGRNEQYF.